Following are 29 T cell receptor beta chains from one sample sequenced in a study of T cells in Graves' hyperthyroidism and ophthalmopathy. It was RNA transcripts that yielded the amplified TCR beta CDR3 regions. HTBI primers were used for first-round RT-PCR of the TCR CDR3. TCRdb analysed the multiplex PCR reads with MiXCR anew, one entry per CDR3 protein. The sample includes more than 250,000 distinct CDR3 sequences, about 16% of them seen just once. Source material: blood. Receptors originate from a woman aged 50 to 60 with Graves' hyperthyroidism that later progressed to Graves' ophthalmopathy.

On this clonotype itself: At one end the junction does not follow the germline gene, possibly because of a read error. The CDR3 nucleotides read TGCGCCAGCAGAGGGGACAGGGGAAGCAATCAGTCCCAGCATTTT. Its protein product is CASRGDRGSNQSQHF. The rearrangement links TRBV10-2 to TRBJ1-5; 10 bases are a match to TRBD1. The CDR3 is 15 amino acids. Germline V gene data show CDR1 as WSHSY and CDR2 as SAAADI.

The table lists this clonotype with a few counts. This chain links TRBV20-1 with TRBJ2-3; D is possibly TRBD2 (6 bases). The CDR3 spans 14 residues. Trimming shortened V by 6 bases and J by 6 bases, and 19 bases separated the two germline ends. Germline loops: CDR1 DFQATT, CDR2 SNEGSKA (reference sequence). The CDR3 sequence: CSAPLTGAIDTQYF. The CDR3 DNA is TGCAGTGCCCCTCTAACGGGAGCGATTGATACGCAGTATTTT.

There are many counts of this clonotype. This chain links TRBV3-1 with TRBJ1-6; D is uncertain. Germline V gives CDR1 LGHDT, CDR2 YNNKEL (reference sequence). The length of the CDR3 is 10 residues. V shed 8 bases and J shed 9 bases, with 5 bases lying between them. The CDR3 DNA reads TGTGCCAGCTTACCTTCACCCCTCCACTTT. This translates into CASLPSPLHF.

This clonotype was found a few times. CDR3: CASSLLEVKRNEQYF. For the CDR3, the DNA is TGTGCCAGCAGCTTGTTGGAAGTTAAACGCAACGAGCAGTACTTC. The rearrangement uses TRBV5-8 and TRBJ2-7; D call uncertain. Germline lookup yields CDR1 SGHTS and CDR2 YDEGEE. This CDR3 has 15 residues. V shed 1 base and J shed 5 bases, with 16 bases lying between them.

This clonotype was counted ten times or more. CDR3: CASSQEGGEYEQYF. CDR3 DNA sequence: TGCGCCAGCAGCCAAGAGGGGGGGGAATACGAGCAGTACTTC. This chain uses TRBV4-1 with TRBJ2-7; 7 bases are a match to TRBD2. CDR1 MGHRA and CDR2 YSYEKL come from the germline V gene. CDR3 length equals 14 residues. The V and J ends lost 0 bases and 4 bases, in that order; junction bases with no gene match: 3.

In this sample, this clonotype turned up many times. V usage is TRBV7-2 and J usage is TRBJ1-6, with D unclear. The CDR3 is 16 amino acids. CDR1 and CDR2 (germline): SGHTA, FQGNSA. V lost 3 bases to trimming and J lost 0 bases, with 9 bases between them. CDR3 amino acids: CASSFGSGSYNSPLHF. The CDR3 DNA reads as TGTGCCAGCAGCTTTGGCAGCGGCTCCTATAATTCACCCCTCCACTTT.

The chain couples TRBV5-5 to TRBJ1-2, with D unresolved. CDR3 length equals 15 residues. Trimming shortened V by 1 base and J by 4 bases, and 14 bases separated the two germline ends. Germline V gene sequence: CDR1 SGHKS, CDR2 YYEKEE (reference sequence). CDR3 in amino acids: CASSLIRQSLYGYTF. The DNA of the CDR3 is TGTGCCAGCAGCTTGATCAGGCAATCCCTCTATGGCTACACCTTC.

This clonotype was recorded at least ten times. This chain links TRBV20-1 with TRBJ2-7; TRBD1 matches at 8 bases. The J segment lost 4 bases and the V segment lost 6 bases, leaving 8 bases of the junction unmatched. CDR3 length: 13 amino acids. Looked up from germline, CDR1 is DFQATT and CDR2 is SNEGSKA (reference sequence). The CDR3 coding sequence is TGCAGTGCCCCCGGGACAGGCCTATACGAGCAGTACTTC. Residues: CSAPGTGLYEQYF.

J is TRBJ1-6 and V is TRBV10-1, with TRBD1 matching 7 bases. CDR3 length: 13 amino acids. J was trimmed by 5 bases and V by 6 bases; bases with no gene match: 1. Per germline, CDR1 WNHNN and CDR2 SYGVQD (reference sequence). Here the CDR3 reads CASSGQDNSPLHF. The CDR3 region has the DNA TGCGCCAGCAGCGGACAGGATAATTCACCCCTCCACTTT.

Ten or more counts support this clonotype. DNA of the CDR3: TGCAGTGCTAGAGTCAGGGATGGACTAGCCCCGGCGAAGACCCAGTACTTC. Translation gives CSARVRDGLAPAKTQYF. V usage is TRBV20-1 and J usage is TRBJ2-5, with 8 nucleotides matching TRBD2. Germline V gives CDR1 DFQATT, CDR2 SNEGSKA (reference sequence). CDR3 length: 17 residues. J gave up 6 bases and V 1 base, and 16 bases lay outside the gene matches.

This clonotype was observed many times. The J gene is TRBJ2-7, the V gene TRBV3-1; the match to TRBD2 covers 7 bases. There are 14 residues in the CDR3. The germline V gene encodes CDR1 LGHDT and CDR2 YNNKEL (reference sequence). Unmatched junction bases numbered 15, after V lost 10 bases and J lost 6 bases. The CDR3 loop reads CATTREVGVSEQYF. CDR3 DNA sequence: TGTGCCACAACCCGGGAGGTGGGGGTCTCCGAGCAGTACTTC.

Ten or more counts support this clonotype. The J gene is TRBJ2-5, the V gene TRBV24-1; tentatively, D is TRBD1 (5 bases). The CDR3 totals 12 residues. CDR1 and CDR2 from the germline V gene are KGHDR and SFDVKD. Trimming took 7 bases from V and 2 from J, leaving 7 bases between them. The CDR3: CATRDIQETQYF. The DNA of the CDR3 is TGTGCCACCAGGGACATTCAAGAGACCCAGTACTTC.

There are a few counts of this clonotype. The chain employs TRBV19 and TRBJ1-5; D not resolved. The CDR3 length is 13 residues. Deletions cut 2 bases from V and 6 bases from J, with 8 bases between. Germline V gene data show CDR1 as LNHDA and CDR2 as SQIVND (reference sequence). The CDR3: CASSIWPAQPQHF. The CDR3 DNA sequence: TGTGCCAGTAGTATATGGCCTGCTCAGCCCCAGCATTTT.

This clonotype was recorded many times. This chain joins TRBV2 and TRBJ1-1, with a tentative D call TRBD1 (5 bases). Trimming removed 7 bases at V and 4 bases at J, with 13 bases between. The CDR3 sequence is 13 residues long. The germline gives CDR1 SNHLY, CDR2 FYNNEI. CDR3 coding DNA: TGTGCCAGCAACCTACAGGAGGGCACTGAAGCTTTCTTT. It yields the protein CASNLQEGTEAFF.

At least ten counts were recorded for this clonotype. This CDR3 is CASSEQGTRDEQFF. In nucleotides, the CDR3 is TGCGCCAGCAGTGAACAAGGGACTAGGGATGAGCAGTTCTTC. The chain links TRBV10-1 to TRBJ2-1; 8 bases are a match to TRBD2. The CDR3 extends over 14 amino acids. V lost 3 bases and J lost 8; bases outside the gene matches: 6. Germline V gene lookup returns CDR1 WNHNN and CDR2 SYGVQD (reference sequence).

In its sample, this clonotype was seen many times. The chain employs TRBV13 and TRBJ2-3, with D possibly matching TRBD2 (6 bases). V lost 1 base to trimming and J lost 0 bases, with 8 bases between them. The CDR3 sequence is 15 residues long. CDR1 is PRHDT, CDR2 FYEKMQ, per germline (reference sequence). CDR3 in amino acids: CASSLAGTSTDTQYF. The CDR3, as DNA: TGTGCCAGCAGCTTAGCGGGGACTAGCACAGATACGCAGTATTTT. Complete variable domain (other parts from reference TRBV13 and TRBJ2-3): AAGVIQSPRHLIKEKRETATLKCYPIPRHDTVYWYQQGPGQDPQFLISFYEKMQSDKGSIPDRFSAQQFSDYHSELNMSSLELGDSALYFCASSLAGTSTDTQYFGPGTRLTVL.

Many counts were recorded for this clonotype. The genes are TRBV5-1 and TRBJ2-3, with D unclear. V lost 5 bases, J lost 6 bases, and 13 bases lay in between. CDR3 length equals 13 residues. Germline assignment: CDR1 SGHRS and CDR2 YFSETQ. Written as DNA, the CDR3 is TGCGCCAGCAGTAACCGCCCGCGCGATACGCAGTATTTT. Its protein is CASSNRPRDTQYF. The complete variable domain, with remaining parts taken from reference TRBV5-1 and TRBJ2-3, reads KAGVTQTPRYLIKTRGQQVTLSCSPISGHRSVSWYQQTPGQGLQFLFEYFSETQRNKGNFPGRFSGRQFSNSRSEMNVSTLELGDSALYLCASSNRPRDTQYFGPGTRLTVL.

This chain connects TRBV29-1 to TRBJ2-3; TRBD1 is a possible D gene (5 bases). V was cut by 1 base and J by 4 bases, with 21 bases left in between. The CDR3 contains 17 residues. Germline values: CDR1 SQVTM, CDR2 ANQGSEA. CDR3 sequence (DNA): TGCAGCGTTGAAGTCCAGGATCAGGGCAGGCCAGCAGATACGCAGTATTTT. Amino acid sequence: CSVEVQDQGRPADTQYF.

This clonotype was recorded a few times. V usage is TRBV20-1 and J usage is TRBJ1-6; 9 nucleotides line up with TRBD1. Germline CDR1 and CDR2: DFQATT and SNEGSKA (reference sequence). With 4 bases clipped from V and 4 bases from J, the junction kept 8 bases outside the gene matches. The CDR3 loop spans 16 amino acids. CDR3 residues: CSAKDRTGDYNSPLHF. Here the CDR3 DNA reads TGCAGTGCTAAGGACCGGACAGGGGATTATAATTCACCCCTCCACTTT.

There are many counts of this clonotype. The CDR3 DNA reads TGTGCCAGCAGCCCCACCACCGGGACTGAAGAGACCCAGTACTTC. Translating gives CASSPTTGTEETQYF. The rearrangement links TRBV11-3 to TRBJ2-5; D might be TRBD2 (6 bases). The CDR3 runs 15 residues. Trimming cost V 5 bases and J 3 bases, with 16 bases left between them. Germline CDR1 reads SGHNT; CDR2 reads YENEEA.

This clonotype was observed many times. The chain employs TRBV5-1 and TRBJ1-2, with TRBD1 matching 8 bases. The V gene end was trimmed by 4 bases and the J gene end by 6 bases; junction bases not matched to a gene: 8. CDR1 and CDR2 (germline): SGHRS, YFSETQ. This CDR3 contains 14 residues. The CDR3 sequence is CASSDGTGGNGYTF. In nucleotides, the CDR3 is TGCGCCAGCAGCGACGGGACAGGCGGCAATGGCTACACCTTC.

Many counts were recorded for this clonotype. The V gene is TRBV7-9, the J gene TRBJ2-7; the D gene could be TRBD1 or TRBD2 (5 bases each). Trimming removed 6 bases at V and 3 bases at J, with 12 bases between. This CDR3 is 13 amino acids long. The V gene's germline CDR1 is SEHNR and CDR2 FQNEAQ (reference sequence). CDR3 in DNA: TGTGCCAGCAGTCAGGGCGCGGGCTACGAGCAGTACTTC. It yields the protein CASSQGAGYEQYF.

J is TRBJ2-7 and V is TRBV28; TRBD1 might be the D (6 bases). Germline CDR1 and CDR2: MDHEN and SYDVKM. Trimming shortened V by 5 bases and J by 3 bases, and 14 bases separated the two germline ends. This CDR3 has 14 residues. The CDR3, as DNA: TGTGCCAGCAGTGATGGACAGTCAAGCTACGAGCAGTACTTC. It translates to CASSDGQSSYEQYF.

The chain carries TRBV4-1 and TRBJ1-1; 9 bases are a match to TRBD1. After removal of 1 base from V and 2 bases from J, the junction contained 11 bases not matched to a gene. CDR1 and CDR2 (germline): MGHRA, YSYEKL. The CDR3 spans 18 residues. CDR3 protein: CASSQGLVRQGDNTEAFF. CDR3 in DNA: TGCGCCAGCAGCCAAGGGTTAGTGAGACAGGGGGACAACACTGAAGCTTTCTTT.

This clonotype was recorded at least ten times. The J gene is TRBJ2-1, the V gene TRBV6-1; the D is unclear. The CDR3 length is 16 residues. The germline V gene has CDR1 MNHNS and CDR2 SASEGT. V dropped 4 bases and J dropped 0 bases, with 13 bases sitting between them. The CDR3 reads CASSVGLWASYNEQFF. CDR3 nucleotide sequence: TGTGCCAGCAGTGTCGGTCTGTGGGCCTCCTACAATGAGCAGTTCTTC.

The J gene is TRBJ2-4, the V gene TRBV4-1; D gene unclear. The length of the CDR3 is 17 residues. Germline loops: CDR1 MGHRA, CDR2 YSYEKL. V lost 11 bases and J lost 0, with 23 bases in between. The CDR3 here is CAASSLRVPIAKNIQYF. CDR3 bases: TGCGCCGCCAGCAGCCTTCGGGTTCCCATAGCCAAAAACATTCAGTACTTC.

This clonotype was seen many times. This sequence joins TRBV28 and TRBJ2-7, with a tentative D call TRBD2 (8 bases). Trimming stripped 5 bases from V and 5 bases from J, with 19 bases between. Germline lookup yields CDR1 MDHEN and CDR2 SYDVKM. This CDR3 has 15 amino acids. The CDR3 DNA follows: TGTGCCAGCAGTCCAGGGGGACTAGTAAGAGACGAGCAGTACTTC. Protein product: CASSPGGLVRDEQYF.

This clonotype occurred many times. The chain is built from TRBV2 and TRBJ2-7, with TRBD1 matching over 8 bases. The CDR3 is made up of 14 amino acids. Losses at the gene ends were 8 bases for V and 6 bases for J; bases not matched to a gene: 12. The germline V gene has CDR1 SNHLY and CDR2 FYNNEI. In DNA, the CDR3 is TGTGCCAGCTGCGGGGACAGGTCCTCCCGCGAGCAGTACTTC. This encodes CASCGDRSSREQYF.

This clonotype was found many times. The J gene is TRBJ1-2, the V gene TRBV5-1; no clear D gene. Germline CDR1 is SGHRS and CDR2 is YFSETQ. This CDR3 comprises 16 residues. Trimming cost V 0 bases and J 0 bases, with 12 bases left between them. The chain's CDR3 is CASSLGYPGSNYGYTF. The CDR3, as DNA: TGCGCCAGCAGCTTGGGGTATCCAGGATCTAACTATGGCTACACCTTC. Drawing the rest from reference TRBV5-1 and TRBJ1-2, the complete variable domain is KAGVTQTPRYLIKTRGQQVTLSCSPISGHRSVSWYQQTPGQGLQFLFEYFSETQRNKGNFPGRFSGRQFSNSRSEMNVSTLELGDSALYLCASSLGYPGSNYGYTFGSGTRLTVV.